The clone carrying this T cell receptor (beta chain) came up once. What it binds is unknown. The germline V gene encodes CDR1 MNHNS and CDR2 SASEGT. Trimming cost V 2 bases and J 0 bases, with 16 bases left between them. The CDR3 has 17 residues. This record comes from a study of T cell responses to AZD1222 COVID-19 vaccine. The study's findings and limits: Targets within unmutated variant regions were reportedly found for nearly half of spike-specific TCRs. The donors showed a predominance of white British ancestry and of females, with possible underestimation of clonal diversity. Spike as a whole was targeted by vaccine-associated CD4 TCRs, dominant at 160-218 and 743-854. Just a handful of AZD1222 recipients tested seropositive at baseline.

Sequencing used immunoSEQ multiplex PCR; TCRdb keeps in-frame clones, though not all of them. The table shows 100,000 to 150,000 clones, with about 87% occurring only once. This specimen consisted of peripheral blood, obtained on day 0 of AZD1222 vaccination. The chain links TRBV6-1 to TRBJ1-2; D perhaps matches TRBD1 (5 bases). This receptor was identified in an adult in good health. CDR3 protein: CASSESITGGANYGYTF. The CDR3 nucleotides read TGTGCCAGCAGTGAATCGATTACGGGGGGGGCTAACTATGGCTACACCTTC.